Each of the 21 T cell receptor beta chains below was sequenced from the same sample in a study of blood T cell repertoires in COVID-19. Sequencing was performed with immunoSEQ multiplex PCR; in TCRdb, only in-frame clones are kept and a portion is missing. Of some 26,000 clones in the sample, over 55% were seen once. Material: peripheral blood. All receptors come from a woman aged 80 or over with acute or convalescent COVID-19.

CDR3 residues: CASTVATNEKLFF. As DNA, the CDR3 is TGTGCCAGCACGGTCGCAACTAATGAAAAACTGTTTTTT. The chain is built from TRBV6-5 and TRBJ1-4; no definite D call. Per germline, CDR1 MNHEY and CDR2 SVGAGI. This CDR3 is built from 13 residues. V lost 7 bases and J lost 0, with 6 bases in between.

The chain links TRBV4-3 to TRBJ2-7; 12 bases fit TRBD2. CDR1 and CDR2 from the germline V gene are LGHNA and YSLEER. This CDR3 comprises 16 residues. Trimming at V came to 1 base and at J to 5 bases, leaving 6 bases not matched to a gene. CDR3 in amino acids: CASSQGTSGRSHEQYF. In DNA, the CDR3 is TGCGCCAGCAGCCAAGGTACTAGCGGGAGGTCCCACGAGCAGTACTTC.

The rearrangement uses TRBV3-1 (or the pseudogene TRBV3-2) and TRBJ2-7; 8 bases are a match to TRBD1. V lost 0 bases to trimming and J lost 2 bases; unmatched junction nucleotides: 15. Per the germline V gene, CDR1 is LGHDT and CDR2 is YNNKEL (reference sequence). The CDR3 extends over 19 amino acids. DNA for the CDR3: TGTGCCAGCAGCCAAGATAGGACAGGGAGGACTGGCGGCCCCTACGAGCAGTACTTC. This sequence encodes CASSQDRTGRTGGPYEQYF.

The chain couples TRBV7-9 to TRBJ2-3; maybe TRBD2 (6 bases). This CDR3 is built from 15 residues. Trimming removed 3 bases at V and 1 base at J, with 11 bases between. In germline, CDR1 is SEHNR, CDR2 FQNEAQ (reference sequence). CDR3 nucleotides: TGTGCCAGCAGCTTGGGGGGTTCGGGCACAGATACGCAGTATTTT. Encoded protein: CASSLGGSGTDTQYF.

The rearrangement joins TRBV18 to TRBJ2-1, with D unclear. Trimming pared 2 bases from V and 7 bases from J, leaving 3 bases between. Germline CDR1 KGHSH, CDR2 LQKENI. The length of the CDR3 is 11 residues. The CDR3 DNA sequence: TGTGCCAGCTCACCAGCGAATGAGCAGTTCTTC. As protein: CASSPANEQFF.

This chain joins TRBV24-1 and TRBJ2-1; 14 bases line up with TRBD2. This CDR3 is 18 amino acids long. The J segment lost 5 bases and the V segment lost 2 bases, leaving 7 bases of the junction unmatched. The germline V gene encodes CDR1 KGHDR and CDR2 SFDVKD. CDR3 amino acids: CATSDSGLAGVRNNEQFF. The CDR3 coding sequence is TGTGCCACCAGTGATTCGGGACTAGCGGGGGTAAGGAACAATGAGCAGTTCTTC.

This chain joins TRBV6-2 or TRBV6-3 and TRBJ2-3; TRBD2 matches at 10 bases. The V segment lost 2 bases and the J segment 0 bases; nucleotides outside the gene matches: 2. The CDR3 totals 16 residues. Germline assignment: CDR1 MNHEY and CDR2 SVGEGT. CDR3 sequence (DNA): TGTGCCAGCAGTTACGGACTAGCGGCTAGCACAGATACGCAGTATTTT. Its translation: CASSYGLAASTDTQYF.

This clone was counted between two and nine times. CDR3: CAISEGTRTGELFF. CDR3 sequence (DNA): TGTGCCATCAGTGAGGGGACACGCACCGGGGAGCTGTTTTTT. This sequence joins TRBV10-3 and TRBJ2-2; TRBD1 is a possible D gene (6 bases). The CDR3 loop spans 14 amino acids. Germline assignment: CDR1 ENHRY and CDR2 SYGVKD. V was trimmed by 2 bases and J by 4 bases, leaving 8 bases between them.

This chain connects TRBV7-2 to TRBJ2-5; 9 bases agree with TRBD2. CDR3 length equals 17 residues. Germline V gene data show CDR1 as SGHTA and CDR2 as FQGNSA. Losses at the gene ends were 4 bases for V and 4 bases for J; bases not matched to a gene: 13. In DNA form, the CDR3 reads TGTGCCAGCAGCTCCCATGGTTTAGCGGGAGTACGAGAGACCCAGTACTTC. This translates into CASSSHGLAGVRETQYF. Full variable domain (rest looked up from reference TRBV7-2 and TRBJ2-5): GAGVSQSPSNKVTEKGKDVELRCDPISGHTALYWYRQSLGQGLEFLIYFQGNSAPDKSGLPSDRFSAERTGGSVSTLTIQRTQQEDSAVYLCASSSHGLAGVRETQYFGPGTRLLVL.

J is TRBJ1-6 and V is TRBV4-2, with a weak D call TRBD1 (5 bases). Trimming pared 0 bases from V and 2 bases from J, leaving 11 bases between. There are 17 residues in the CDR3. From germline, CDR1 is LGHNA and CDR2 YNFKEQ. CDR3 sequence: CASSQDGGGTYNSPLHF. The CDR3 DNA is TGTGCCAGCAGCCAAGACGGGGGAGGAACCTATAATTCACCCCTCCACTTT.

The rearrangement links TRBV10-3 to TRBJ2-7, with D unresolved. V was cut by 10 bases and J by 3 bases, with 13 bases left in between. This CDR3 region has 12 residues. Germline values: CDR1 ENHRY, CDR2 SYGVKD. CDR3 amino acids: CATRPSNYEQYF. CDR3 DNA: TGTGCCACCAGACCTAGTAACTACGAGCAGTACTTC.

This clone was seen more than once but under ten times. The chain joins TRBV4-3 to TRBJ1-1, with TRBD1 matching over 8 bases. Germline assignment: CDR1 LGHNA and CDR2 YSLEER. V was pared by 4 bases and J by 3 bases, with 4 bases of the junction left unmatched. The CDR3 covers 14 residues. In DNA form, the CDR3 reads TGCGCCAGCAGCCTACAGGGGGGGGACACTGAAGCTTTCTTT. Its translation: CASSLQGGDTEAFF.

The chain is built from TRBV14 and TRBJ2-7; 9 bases match TRBD1. The CDR3 loop spans 14 amino acids. The germline V gene has CDR1 SGHDN and CDR2 FVKESK. The ends lost 5 bases at V and 6 bases at J; junction bases unmatched: 8. CDR3 amino acids: CASSLGQGFSEQYF. The CDR3 region has the DNA TGTGCCAGCAGCTTAGGACAGGGGTTCTCCGAGCAGTACTTC.

This rearrangement joins TRBV7-6 to TRBJ2-5, with 8 bases lining up with TRBD2. The CDR3 length is 19 residues. Trimming at V came to 5 bases and at J to 5 bases, leaving 22 bases not matched to a gene. Germline lookup yields CDR1 SGHVS and CDR2 FNYEAQ. The CDR3 DNA follows: TGTGCCAGCAGCCTAATCGGGGCTAGCGGGTCCCAGATTGAGGAGACCCAGTACTTC. The encoded protein is CASSLIGASGSQIEETQYF.

The chain is built from TRBV2 and TRBJ1-5; 9 bases line up with TRBD1. Germline lookup yields CDR1 SNHLY and CDR2 FYNNEI. The V gene end was trimmed by 6 bases and the J gene end by 4 bases; junction bases not matched to a gene: 4. There are 14 residues in the CDR3. The CDR3 DNA is TGTGCCAGCAGCGGGACAGGGAAGAATCAGCCCCAGCATTTT. Its translation is CASSGTGKNQPQHF.

This chain connects TRBV24-1 to TRBJ1-4; D call uncertain. The V gene lost 5 bases and the J gene lost 0 bases, with 6 bases spanning the gap. CDR3 size: 14 residues. CDR1 is KGHDR and CDR2 is SFDVKD in the germline V gene. In DNA, the CDR3 is TGTGCCACCAGTGTAACAGCAACTAATGAAAAACTGTTTTTT. Its protein is CATSVTATNEKLFF.

The gene calls are TRBV27 and TRBJ2-7; TRBD1 might be the D (6 bases). Trimming took 0 bases from V and 4 from J, leaving 16 bases between them. This CDR3 comprises 16 residues. Germline lookup yields CDR1 MNHEY and CDR2 SMNVEV (reference sequence). The CDR3 reads CASSLSPGQTKYEQYF. The CDR3 DNA reads TGTGCCAGCAGTTTATCTCCGGGACAAACCAAATACGAGCAGTACTTC.

The CDR3 region has the DNA TGTGCCAGCAGCTTACTAGGAGGGAGCGTGACAGATACGCAGTATTTT. Protein sequence: CASSLLGGSVTDTQYF. This sequence joins TRBV7-8 and TRBJ2-3, with D possibly TRBD2 on 6 matching bases. CDR1 is SGHVS, CDR2 FQNEAQ, per germline. The V gene lost 2 bases and the J gene lost 3 bases, with 15 bases spanning the gap. This CDR3 spans 16 amino acids.

V and J are TRBV27 and TRBJ2-1, with D possibly being TRBD1 (6 bases). In germline, CDR1 is MNHEY, CDR2 SMNVEV (reference sequence). This CDR3 is built from 14 residues. V lost 6 bases, J lost 10 bases, and 19 bases lay in between. The CDR3 nucleotides read TGTGCCAGCAGCCGGACAGCCCTCATCTCGGAGCAGTTCTTC. Protein sequence: CASSRTALISEQFF.

The chain links TRBV21-1 to TRBJ2-1; no check of the table's D call, TRBD2, against the DNA was made. TRBV21-1 is a recognized pseudogene. The CDR3 runs to 17 residues. The CDR3 protein is CASSVGPTGMRGNEQFF. The CDR3 DNA is TGTGCCAGCAGCGTCGGCCCGACGGGGATGAGAGGTAATGAGCAGTTCTTC.

The chain joins TRBV7-2 to TRBJ2-2; D perhaps matches TRBD1 (6 bases). CDR1 SGHTA and CDR2 FQGNSA come from the germline V gene. The CDR3 runs to 15 residues. Between the trimmed V and J ends, which lost 5 bases and 4 bases, there was a span of 14 bases. CDR3 region: CASSPDRFPTGELFF. CDR3 DNA: TGTGCCAGCAGCCCCGACAGGTTTCCCACCGGGGAGCTGTTTTTT.